What follows describes a single T cell receptor beta chain. This specimen comes from a study of sequential checkpoint blockade in melanoma. The overall study: First-line arms were nivolumab then ipilimumab, or the reverse, randomized 1:1.

The V end lost 6 bases, the J end lost 6 bases, and 9 bases lay between the germline ends. Per the germline V gene, CDR1 is SGDLS and CDR2 is YYNGEE. This CDR3 contains 12 residues. Assay used: immunoSEQ multiplex PCR; TCRdb lists only in-frame clones, some missing. The sample lists around 18,000 clones, around 65% occurring once. Treatment of the sample: randomized to nivolumab then ipilimumab (arm A) or the reverse (arm B). PBMC sorting kept live CD3+CD8+ cells without CD19 or CD56. V usage is TRBV9 and J usage is TRBJ2-2, with a weak D call TRBD2 (7 bases). The source is a human donor with melanoma. The specimen comprised CD8+ T cells sorted from blood (inferred from file names), sampled from a patient given nivolumab and ipilimumab in sequence. The CDR3 loop is CASTGGPGELFF. The CDR3 DNA reads TGTGCCAGCACCGGGGGGCCCGGGGAGCTGTTTTTT.